Listed below are T cell receptor beta chains from one sample, sequenced in a study of blood T cell repertoires in COVID-19. Assay: immunoSEQ multiplex PCR; the TCRdb copy retains only in-frame clones and omits some. The data hold fewer than 45,000 clones, with about four fifths observed a single time. The sequencing sample was made of peripheral blood. The receptors derive from a man aged 35-49 years with active or convalescent COVID-19. Each CDR3 is given with its conserved first and last residue. Fields, in order: CDR3 protein, CDR3 DNA, clone size, V gene, CDR3 length, J gene, D gene. A D gene is named only where the DNA matches it firmly. Expanded clones are given a class, and other clones once, few, many or no size at all.

CASSARLGDEQFF,TGTGCCAGCTCAGCGAGACTAGGAGATGAGCAGTTCTTC,.,TRBV18,13,TRBJ2-1,.
CASSQVGQTGEKLFF,TGTGCCAGCAGCCAAGTGGGACAAACGGGTGAAAAACTGTTTTTT,.,TRBV3-1/TRBV3-2,15,TRBJ1-4,.
CASSLPRGSVIYGYTF,TGTGCCAGCAGCTTGCCCAGGGGATCGGTGATCTATGGCTACACCTTC,.,TRBV5-8,16,TRBJ1-2,.
CASSLKGGGKETQYF,TGTGCCAGCAGCTTGAAGGGCGGGGGTAAAGAGACCCAGTACTTC,.,TRBV5-6,15,TRBJ2-5,TRBD2
CASSGLGAANEKLFF,TGTGCCAGCAGCGGCCTAGGGGCAGCTAATGAAAAACTGTTTTTT,once,TRBV6-5,15,TRBJ1-4,.
CASSLGQGLGYTF,TGTGCCAGCAGTTTAGGGCAGGGCCTCGGCTACACCTTC,.,TRBV28,13,TRBJ1-2,.
CASSHSGSAREQYF,TGTGCCAGCAGCCACTCCGGGTCTGCGAGGGAGCAGTACTTC,many,TRBV3-1/TRBV3-2,14,TRBJ2-7,.
CSVEGGTAGGPVEFF,TGCAGCGTTGAAGGAGGGACAGCGGGGGGGCCCGTTGAGTTCTTC,.,TRBV29-1,15,TRBJ2-1,TRBD2
CATPCGGEQYF,TGTGCCACCCCTTGCGGGGGGGAGCAGTACTTC,.,TRBV24-1,11,TRBJ2-7,TRBD2
CASSLAATDTQYF,TGTGCCAGCAGCTTAGCGGCCACAGATACGCAGTATTTT,once,TRBV7-9,13,TRBJ2-3,.
CASSVRGTGVTGELFF,TGTGCCAGCAGCGTCCGCGGGACTGGGGTCACCGGGGAGCTGTTTTTT,few,TRBV4-2,16,TRBJ2-2,.
CASSLGGQGQGYGYTF,TGTGCCAGCAGCTTAGGGGGGCAGGGACAGGGTTATGGCTACACCTTC,.,TRBV7-2,16,TRBJ1-2,TRBD1
CASSHRQGTSTEAFF,TGTGCCAGCAGCCATAGGCAGGGTACATCCACTGAAGCTTTCTTT,.,TRBV5-4,15,TRBJ1-1,.
CASSQIGAWADTQYF,TGTGCCAGCAGCCAGATAGGGGCTTGGGCAGATACGCAGTATTTT,.,TRBV4-2,15,TRBJ2-3,.
CASRGLGYGYTF,TGCGCCAGCAGGGGGCTGGGGTATGGCTACACCTTC,.,TRBV10-2,12,TRBJ1-2,.
CASSVELGPPLHF,TGTGCCAGCAGCGTAGAGCTGGGCCCACCCCTCCACTTT,few,TRBV9,13,TRBJ1-6,.
CASSNPGGGGEQYF,TGTGCCAGTAGTAATCCAGGGGGCGGAGGGGAGCAGTACTTC,.,TRBV19,14,TRBJ2-7,TRBD1
CATSAAPGGGTYNEQFF,TGTGCCACCAGTGCCGCCCCGGGGGGGGGAACCTACAATGAGCAGTTCTTC,.,TRBV24-1,17,TRBJ2-1,TRBD2
CASLPGQGGEQYF,TGTGCCTCCCTACCTGGACAGGGTGGTGAGCAGTACTTC,.,TRBV28,13,TRBJ2-7,TRBD1
CAGTGQSNEKLFF,TGTGCCGGGACGGGACAGTCTAATGAAAAACTGTTTTTT,.,TRBV2,13,TRBJ1-4,TRBD1
CASSVGTTSPYGYTF,TGTGCCAGCAGCGTCGGGACAACCTCCCCCTATGGCTACACCTTC,.,TRBV9,15,TRBJ1-2,.
CATQVGGVAGYTF,TGTGCCACCCAGGTAGGGGGGGTCGCCGGCTACACCTTC,.,TRBV28,13,TRBJ1-2,.
CASSPRTGASYGYTF,TGTGCCAGTAGTCCCCGGACAGGGGCCTCCTATGGCTACACCTTC,.,TRBV19,15,TRBJ1-2,TRBD1
CASSGQGNLEKLFF,TGTGCCAGCAGTGGACAGGGCAACCTTGAAAAACTGTTTTTT,.,TRBV28,14,TRBJ1-4,TRBD1
CAWTGQGAARGGGYTF,TGTGCCTGGACAGGACAGGGAGCCGCGCGGGGAGGGGGCTACACCTTC,.,TRBV30,16,TRBJ1-2,TRBD1
CASSEVGGRVYTF,TGTGCCAGCAGTGAAGTCGGGGGTAGGGTCTACACCTTC,.,TRBV6-1,13,TRBJ1-2,.
CASSLSRWGVNTEAFF,TGTGCCAGCAGCTTGAGCCGATGGGGGGTGAACACTGAAGCTTTCTTT,.,TRBV5-6,16,TRBJ1-1,.
CASSPGMGYTF,TGTGCCAGCAGTCCGGGGATGGGCTACACCTTC,.,TRBV6-6,11,TRBJ1-2,.
CASSPSGGSGETQYF,TGCGCCAGCAGTCCCTCAGGGGGGTCCGGGGAGACCCAGTACTTC,.,TRBV5-1,15,TRBJ2-5,.
CASSPNAGQHEAFF,TGTGCCAGCAGCCCCAATGCGGGACAGCATGAAGCTTTCTTT,.,TRBV5-4,14,TRBJ1-1,TRBD1
CSVDTLMAGDSGNTIYF,TGCAGCGTTGACACTCTCATGGCCGGGGACTCTGGAAACACCATATATTTT,.,TRBV29-1,17,TRBJ1-3,.
CASSLRVGTANTGELFF,TGTGCCAGCAGCTTAAGGGTGGGGACAGCTAACACCGGGGAGCTGTTTTTT,.,TRBV5-5,17,TRBJ2-2,TRBD1
CASSFGSNEKLFF,TGTGCCAGCAGCTTCGGGAGTAATGAAAAACTGTTTTTT,.,TRBV7-2,13,TRBJ1-4,.
CSTRGSGGYTF,TGCAGCACTCGGGGGTCAGGGGGCTACACCTTC,few,TRBV29-1,11,TRBJ1-2,.
CASSTRDRERQFF,TGTGCCAGCAGCACACGGGACAGGGAGAGGCAGTTCTTC,.,TRBV7-8,13,TRBJ2-1,TRBD1